These T cell receptor beta chains were read from a single sample in a study of OX40 agonist ivuxolimab in advanced cancers. The assay was immunoSEQ multiplex PCR, and TCRdb's table has in-frame clones only and misses some. The data show some 33,000 clones, 65% to 85% seen once. The input for sequencing was CD4+ or CD8+ T cells sorted from blood, taken in a trial of the OX40 agonist ivuxolimab. Receptor source: an adult with an advanced solid tumor such as melanoma, head and neck, liver or kidney cancer. The CDR3 runs from the conserved cysteine through the conserved F or W. A D gene is named only where the DNA matches it firmly. Some rows have no size entry. The others give once, few or many, or a class for an expanded clone.

J: TRBJ2-1; size: .; D: .; V: TRBV28; DNA: TGTGCCAGCAGCCCCGCGTCGGACTCTTACAATGAGCAGTTCTTC; CDR3: CASSPASDSYNEQFF
J: TRBJ1-1; size: once; D: .; V: TRBV6-5; DNA: TGTGCCAGCGGAAGCGAGTTCGCTGAAGCTTTCTTT; CDR3: CASGSEFAEAFF
J: TRBJ2-7; size: .; D: TRBD2; V: TRBV27; DNA: TGTGCCAGCAGTAAGTTTGCGGGAGGGCCTTACGACGAGCAGTACTTC; CDR3: CASSKFAGGPYDEQYF
J: TRBJ2-7; size: .; D: .; V: TRBV11-2; DNA: TGTGCCAGCAGCTTAGATCCGACAGGGGGCGTAGGGACTAGCGGCTACGAGCAGTACTTC; CDR3: CASSLDPTGGVGTSGYEQYF
J: TRBJ2-7; size: .; D: .; V: TRBV2; DNA: TGTGCCAGCAGTGAATGTAGTAGCGGATCCTACGAGCAGTACTTC; CDR3: CASSECSSGSYEQYF
J: TRBJ2-5; size: .; D: .; V: TRBV9; DNA: TGTGCCAGCAGCGTAGTAGGGGGGGCCATGGAGACCCAGTACTTC; CDR3: CASSVVGGAMETQYF
J: TRBJ1-2; size: .; D: .; V: TRBV2; DNA: TGTGCCAGCAGGACCAATGGCTACACCTTC; CDR3: CASRTNGYTF
J: TRBJ2-3; size: .; D: TRBD2; V: TRBV5-6; DNA: TGTGCCAGCAGCTTGGCCCTCGAGGCTAGCGGGCGCACAGATACGCAGTATTTT; CDR3: CASSLALEASGRTDTQYF
J: TRBJ1-1; size: .; D: .; V: TRBV11-2; DNA: TGTGCCAGCAGCTTAGAGGGTGTAATGAACACTGAAGCTTTCTTT; CDR3: CASSLEGVMNTEAFF
J: TRBJ1-1; size: .; D: TRBD1; V: TRBV11-2; DNA: TGTGCCAGCAGTCTGGGGGGACAGGGGGCGAGGAACACTGAAGCTTTCTTT; CDR3: CASSLGGQGARNTEAFF
J: TRBJ2-3; size: .; D: TRBD2; V: TRBV7-7; DNA: TGTGCCAGCAGCCGCCGGGGGGAAACAGATACGCAGTATTTT; CDR3: CASSRRGETDTQYF
J: TRBJ2-3; size: .; D: TRBD2; V: TRBV5-1; DNA: TGCGCCAGCAGCTTGCATGGGAGGGGCACAGATACGCAGTATTTT; CDR3: CASSLHGRGTDTQYF
J: TRBJ2-1; size: .; D: TRBD2; V: TRBV15; DNA: TGTGCCACCAGCAGAGATACAGCGGGAGACCCAAAATACAATGAGCAGTTCTTC; CDR3: CATSRDTAGDPKYNEQFF
J: TRBJ1-6; size: .; D: TRBD1; V: TRBV27; DNA: TGTGCCAGCAGTTACAGGGGGAGTTCACCCCTCCACTTT; CDR3: CASSYRGSSPLHF
J: TRBJ2-7; size: .; D: TRBD1; V: TRBV15; DNA: TGTGCCACCAGTCCCCGAGGACAGGGAGCCCACGAGCAGTACTTC; CDR3: CATSPRGQGAHEQYF
J: TRBJ2-2; size: .; D: .; V: TRBV9; DNA: TGTGCCAGCAGCGTGGTAGGGGATACCGGGGAGCTGTTTTTT; CDR3: CASSVVGDTGELFF
J: TRBJ2-5; size: .; D: .; V: TRBV5-8; DNA: TGTGCCAGCAGCTACCTAGCGTGGGGGGAGACCCAGTACTTC; CDR3: CASSYLAWGETQYF
J: TRBJ1-1; size: .; D: TRBD1; V: TRBV7-9; DNA: TGTGCCAGCAGCCCGTGGGACAGGGAGGCGCCTGAAGCTTTCTTT; CDR3: CASSPWDREAPEAFF
J: TRBJ2-7; size: .; D: TRBD1; V: TRBV28; DNA: TGTGCCACCCTAAAAACACGACAGGGTGTCCACGAGCAGTACTTC; CDR3: CATLKTRQGVHEQYF
J: TRBJ2-1; size: .; D: .; V: TRBV9; DNA: TGTGCCAGCAGCGCCCGGACTAGCAGGGGGGGTGAGCAGTTCTTC; CDR3: CASSARTSRGGEQFF
J: TRBJ2-2; size: .; D: .; V: TRBV10-3; DNA: TGTGCCATCAGTGAGTCCGGAGAGAACACCGGGGAGCTGTTTTTT; CDR3: CAISESGENTGELFF
J: TRBJ2-1; size: .; D: .; V: TRBV9; DNA: TGTGCCAGCAGCGTAAGCGGGCGTTTCTACAATGAGCAGTTCTTC; CDR3: CASSVSGRFYNEQFF
J: TRBJ2-5; size: .; D: TRBD2; V: TRBV5-1; DNA: TGCGCCAGCAGCTCCACTAGCGGTCGAGAGACCCAGTACTTC; CDR3: CASSSTSGRETQYF